What follows are 26 T cell receptor beta chains derived from one specimen sequenced in a study of STAT5B mutations in CD4+ large granular lymphocyte leukemia. This table comes from immunoSEQ multiplex PCR, and its TCRdb copy is limited to in-frame clones, with some not included. The sample shows 38,000 or so clones, approximately 85% of them seen only once. The sequencing input was CD4+ T cells from blood buffy coats. These receptors came from a human donor in good health.

The J gene is TRBJ2-7, the V gene TRBV6-1; D possibly corresponds to TRBD2 (5 bases). CDR1 is MNHNS, CDR2 SASEGT, per germline. The CDR3 covers 13 residues. Trimming took 11 bases from V and 4 from J, leaving 18 bases between them. The CDR3 region is CACGARDVYEQYF. CDR3 nucleotide sequence: TGTGCCTGCGGTGCGAGGGATGTTTACGAGCAGTACTTC.

This rearrangement joins TRBV5-6 to TRBJ2-2; D gene ambiguous. Per germline, CDR1 SGHDT and CDR2 YYEEEE. The CDR3 contains 14 residues. Deletions cut 0 bases from V and 9 bases from J, with 12 bases between. Here the CDR3 reads CASSLAPDARELFF. CDR3 bases: TGTGCCAGCAGCTTGGCGCCCGATGCAAGGGAGCTGTTTTTT.

This clone was picked up one time. The chain couples TRBV10-3 to TRBJ2-2, with D perhaps TRBD2 (6 bases). CDR3 size: 16 residues. Germline V gives CDR1 ENHRY, CDR2 SYGVKD. V was clipped by 6 bases and J by 1 base, with 15 bases between them. The CDR3 spells CAISPGAAGNTGELFF. The CDR3, as DNA: TGTGCCATCAGCCCCGGGGCAGCGGGGAACACCGGGGAGCTGTTTTTT.

V usage is TRBV14 and J usage is TRBJ2-7; 14 bases map to TRBD2. The CDR3 is 16 residues long. Germline V gene sequence: CDR1 SGHDN, CDR2 FVKESK. Trimming removed 1 base from V and 4 bases from J; junction bases left unmatched: 3. The CDR3 nucleotides are TGTGCCAGCAGCCAAGGACTAGCGGGAGGGAGGTACGAGCAGTACTTC. The encoded protein is CASSQGLAGGRYEQYF.

The chain recombines TRBV5-6 with TRBJ1-1, with a tentative D call TRBD1 (5 bases). Germline-derived CDR1 and CDR2 are SGHDT and YYEEEE. V lost 4 bases, J lost 2 bases, and 15 bases lay in between. The CDR3 runs 15 residues. The CDR3 loop reads CASSLLTADNTEAFF. The DNA for the CDR3 is TGTGCCAGCAGCCTGCTGACAGCTGACAACACTGAAGCTTTCTTT.

The rearrangement links TRBV28 to TRBJ1-5; D possibly corresponds to TRBD1 (5 bases). Germline CDR1 and CDR2: MDHEN and SYDVKM. With 3 bases removed from V and 4 bases from J, the gap between germline ends came to 16 bases. This CDR3 spans 16 amino acids. CDR3 DNA sequence: TGTGCCAGCAGTTTGCCCCCGGGACCTACAAATCAGCCCCAGCATTTT. Amino acid sequence: CASSLPPGPTNQPQHF. Complete variable domain (other parts from reference TRBV28 and TRBJ1-5): DVKVTQSSRYLVKRTGEKVFLECVQDMDHENMFWYRQDPGLGLRLIYFSYDVKMKEKGDIPEGYSVSREKKERFSLILESASTNQTSMYLCASSLPPGPTNQPQHFGDGTRLSIL.

V and J are TRBV28 and TRBJ2-2; TRBD1 matches 7 bases. Per the germline V gene, CDR1 is MDHEN and CDR2 is SYDVKM. There are 16 residues in the CDR3. The trim removed 1 base at V and 4 bases at J, leaving 6 bases unmatched. The CDR3 is CASSLSTGMGTGELFF. The CDR3 coding sequence is TGTGCCAGCAGTTTATCGACAGGGATGGGCACCGGGGAGCTGTTTTTT.

V gene TRBV6-5 combines with J gene TRBJ2-4; 10 nucleotides line up with TRBD1. Trimming cost V 6 bases and J 1 base; bases outside gene matches: 3. The V gene's germline CDR1 is MNHEY and CDR2 SVGAGI. This CDR3 has 15 residues. This chain's CDR3 is CASRGGQGAKNIQYF. The CDR3 bases are TGTGCCAGCAGGGGGGGACAGGGGGCCAAAAACATTCAGTACTTC.

J is TRBJ2-5 and V is TRBV7-9; D is possibly TRBD2 (6 bases). The V gene lost 3 bases and the J gene lost 3 bases, with 17 bases spanning the gap. The CDR3 loop spans 16 amino acids. Germline CDR1 reads SEHNR; CDR2 reads FQNEAQ (reference sequence). CDR3 region: CASSFYPRASEETQYF. CDR3 bases: TGTGCCAGCAGCTTTTATCCCCGGGCTAGCGAAGAGACCCAGTACTTC. The full variable domain, its missing parts supplied by reference TRBV7-9 and TRBJ2-5, is DTGVSQNPRHKITKRGQNVTFRCDPISEHNRLYWYRQTLGQGPEFLTYFQNEAQLEKSRLLSDRFSAERPKGSFSTLEIQRTEQGDSAMYLCASSFYPRASEETQYFGPGTRLLVL.

This clone was seen more than once but under ten times. The J gene is TRBJ1-2, the V gene TRBV7-2, with D uncertain. Germline CDR1 SGHTA, CDR2 FQGNSA. CDR3 size: 17 residues. The V end was cut by 0 bases, the J end by 1 base, with 15 bases between. In nucleotides, the CDR3 is TGTGCCAGCAGCTTAGCGCAGGCTCAGGCGAATAACTATGGCTACACCTTC. Translation: CASSLAQAQANNYGYTF.

V and J are TRBV7-9 and TRBJ2-3; D remains unclear. Germline V CDR1 and CDR2: SEHNR, FQNEAQ (reference sequence). This CDR3 comprises 14 residues. Trimming took off 1 base at V and 6 bases at J, with 11 bases between the two ends. The CDR3 protein is CASSLDSGGDTQYF. Here the CDR3 DNA reads TGTGCCAGCAGCTTAGACAGTGGTGGGGATACGCAGTATTTT.

This clone appeared a single time. The chain joins TRBV18 to TRBJ2-5; D remains ambiguous. The CDR3 sequence is 14 residues long. V was cut by 1 base and J by 2 bases, with 8 bases left in between. CDR1 is KGHSH, CDR2 LQKENI, per germline. CDR3 in DNA: TGTGCCAGCTCACCACTAACGGATCAAGAGACCCAGTACTTC. Protein product: CASSPLTDQETQYF.

The V call is TRBV18, the J call TRBJ2-7, with 11 bases that match TRBD1. Germline V gene sequence: CDR1 KGHSH, CDR2 LQKENI. The junction had 4 bases not matched to a gene; V was cut back by 6 bases and J by 0 bases. The CDR3 is made up of 15 amino acids. CDR3 nucleotide sequence: TGTGCCAGCTCCCCCGGGACAGGGGGCTCCTACGAGCAGTACTTC. Protein sequence: CASSPGTGGSYEQYF.

This clone was found once. This chain connects TRBV19 to TRBJ1-2; TRBD1 matches at 7 bases. The V segment lost 7 bases and the J segment 3 bases; nucleotides outside the gene matches: 8. CDR1 LNHDA and CDR2 SQIVND come from the germline V gene (reference sequence). CDR3 length equals 14 residues. The CDR3 nucleotides read TGTGCCAGTACCCCGGACAGGAATGACTATGGCTACACCTTC. This encodes CASTPDRNDYGYTF.

This clone was recorded once. In DNA, the CDR3 is TGCAGCGTTGAAGATGCCCAGTTCTACGAGCAGTACTTC. This codes for CSVEDAQFYEQYF. J is TRBJ2-7 and V is TRBV29-1, with D hard to call. Trimming removed 0 bases at V and 3 bases at J, with 9 bases between. The CDR3 loop spans 13 amino acids. Looked up from germline, CDR1 is SQVTM and CDR2 is ANQGSEA.

The chain uses TRBV7-2 and TRBJ2-3, with 8 bases lining up with TRBD1. Germline V gene lookup returns CDR1 SGHTA and CDR2 FQGNSA. This CDR3 comprises 13 residues. The ends lost 5 bases at V and 11 bases at J; junction bases unmatched: 9. The CDR3 reads CASSPGQGGWQYF. DNA of the CDR3: TGTGCCAGCAGCCCTGGACAGGGTGGTTGGCAGTATTTT.

This clone has only a few counts. This chain uses TRBV6-6 with TRBJ1-5, with 7 bases lining up with TRBD1. Unmatched junction bases numbered 9, after V lost 6 bases and J lost 7 bases. The CDR3 has 14 residues. The germline gives CDR1 MNHNY, CDR2 SVGAGI (reference sequence). The CDR3 loop reads CASRSGRGDQPQHF. The CDR3 DNA is TGTGCCAGCAGGTCCGGCAGGGGGGACCAGCCCCAGCATTTT.

This clone was recorded only once. The chain employs TRBV18 and TRBJ2-2; maybe TRBD1 (6 bases). Looked up from germline, CDR1 is KGHSH and CDR2 is LQKENI. CDR3 length: 14 amino acids. V lost 6 bases, J lost 1 base, and 9 bases lay in between. The CDR3 bases are TGTGCCAGCTCGACGGGACAGAACACCGGGGAGCTGTTTTTT. Its translation is CASSTGQNTGELFF.

This chain connects TRBV10-2 to TRBJ2-1, with 8 bases aligning to TRBD2. V was pared by 3 bases and J by 8 bases, with 12 bases of the junction left unmatched. In germline, CDR1 is WSHSY, CDR2 SAAADI. The CDR3 extends over 16 amino acids. CDR3 in DNA: TGCGCCAGCAGTGACCCCCCAGGCGGGAGGATCGATGAGCAGTTCTTC. This sequence encodes CASSDPPGGRIDEQFF.

J is TRBJ2-3 and V is TRBV14, with 8 bases aligning to TRBD2. This CDR3 spans 15 amino acids. Trimming removed 4 bases from V and 3 bases from J; junction bases left unmatched: 6. Germline V gene lookup returns CDR1 SGHDN and CDR2 FVKESK. The CDR3 here is CASSRLGLGTDTQYF. Written as DNA, the CDR3 is TGTGCCAGCAGCCGTCTGGGACTAGGGACAGATACGCAGTATTTT.

The chain has TRBV20-1 and TRBJ1-2; D is uncertain. V lost 2 bases and J 8 bases, leaving 9 bases between the germline ends. Looked up from germline, CDR1 is DFQATT and CDR2 is SNEGSKA (reference sequence). The CDR3 is 11 amino acids. The CDR3 spells CSARPGEGYTF. CDR3 DNA: TGCAGTGCTAGACCCGGGGAGGGCTACACCTTC.

In DNA, the CDR3 is TGTGCCAGCAGCGTAGGGGGACTGGGGACCCAGTACTTC. Its protein product is CASSVGGLGTQYF. The rearrangement uses TRBV9 and TRBJ2-5, with D perhaps TRBD2 (6 bases). Between the trimmed V and J ends, which lost 0 bases and 7 bases, there was a span of 10 bases. There are 13 residues in the CDR3. The germline V gene has CDR1 SGDLS and CDR2 YYNGEE.

This clone was seen only a few times. V and J are TRBV14 and TRBJ1-1; no clear D gene. The CDR3 totals 13 residues. Trimming left V 4 bases short and J 1 base short, with 7 bases between. Germline CDR1 is SGHDN and CDR2 is FVKESK. In DNA form, the CDR3 reads TGTGCCAGCAGCCTCGTTGGGAACACTGAAGCTTTCTTT. Its protein is CASSLVGNTEAFF.

This clone was observed a handful of times. The chain is built from TRBV2 and TRBJ2-2, with 9 bases aligning to TRBD2. Germline V gene data show CDR1 as SNHLY and CDR2 as FYNNEI. The length of the CDR3 is 15 residues. V lost 7 bases to trimming and J lost 4 bases; unmatched junction nucleotides: 7. CDR3 protein: CASTERGEGTGELFF. DNA of the CDR3: TGTGCCAGCACCGAGCGGGGGGAAGGCACCGGGGAGCTGTTTTTT.

The chain combines TRBV15 with TRBJ1-1; a possible D gene is TRBD1 (6 bases). This CDR3 has 15 amino acids. Germline loops: CDR1 LNHNV, CDR2 YYDKDF (reference sequence). Trimming took off 0 bases at V and 2 bases at J, with 10 bases between the two ends. This chain's CDR3 is CATSRDQGQNTEAFF. CDR3 nucleotide sequence: TGTGCCACCAGCAGAGATCAGGGGCAAAACACTGAAGCTTTCTTT.

The chain carries TRBV7-9 and TRBJ1-1; D is unclear. Germline CDR1 SEHNR, CDR2 FQNEAQ (reference sequence). There are 10 residues in the CDR3. The V and J ends lost 8 bases and 8 bases respectively, with 9 bases between them. For the CDR3, the DNA is TGTGCCAGCCAGAAAGGGGAAGCTTTCTTT. It yields the protein CASQKGEAFF.